The 20 T cell receptor beta chains reported below all come from one sample, sequenced in a study of OX40 agonist ivuxolimab in advanced cancers. The method was immunoSEQ multiplex PCR; TCRdb's version includes in-frame clones alone and lacks a portion of them. Of around 66,000 clones detected, about nine tenths appear once; the ten largest clones hold roughly 20%. The starting material was CD4+ or CD8+ T cells sorted from blood, obtained in a trial of the OX40 agonist ivuxolimab. These TCRs come from an adult with an advanced solid tumor such as melanoma, head and neck, liver or kidney cancer.

On this clone: Other DNA variants within this sample encode the same CDR3. V usage is TRBV9 and J usage is TRBJ1-2; D ambiguous. From germline, CDR1 is SGDLS and CDR2 YYNGEE. V lost 3 bases and J lost 5, with 8 bases in between. This CDR3 region has 12 residues. Here the CDR3 DNA reads TGTGCCAGCAGCGGGGGTTCTTATGGCTACACCTTC. Amino acids: CASSGGSYGYTF.

The chain couples TRBV7-9 to TRBJ1-5; D may be TRBD1 (5 bases). Per germline, CDR1 SEHNR and CDR2 FQNEAQ (reference sequence). Trimming stripped 2 bases from V and 3 bases from J, with 8 bases between. The CDR3 has 14 residues. The CDR3 nucleotides are TGTGCCAGCAGCTTAACCGGGACCAATCAGCCCCAGCATTTT. Translated, it gives CASSLTGTNQPQHF. The full variable domain, with the rest looked up from reference TRBV7-9 and TRBJ1-5, is DTGVSQNPRHKITKRGQNVTFRCDPISEHNRLYWYRQTLGQGPEFLTYFQNEAQLEKSRLLSDRFSAERPKGSFSTLEIQRTEQGDSAMYLCASSLTGTNQPQHFGDGTRLSIL.

This clone was picked up one time. CDR3 in amino acids: CASSSPGAGLNEQFF. For the CDR3, the DNA is TGTGCCAGCAGTTCCCCCGGGGCAGGGCTCAATGAGCAGTTCTTC. The chain combines TRBV5-5 with TRBJ2-1; D possibly uses TRBD1 or TRBD2 (5 bases each). The V and J ends lost 5 bases and 6 bases respectively, with 18 bases between them. CDR1 is SGHKS and CDR2 is YYEKEE in the germline V gene (reference sequence). CDR3 length: 15 residues. Variable domain in full (rest from reference TRBV5-5 and TRBJ2-1): DAGVTQSPTHLIKTRGQQVTLRCSPISGHKSVSWYQQVLGQGPQFIFQYYEKEERGRGNFPDRFSARQFPNYSSELNVNALLLGDSALYLCASSSPGAGLNEQFFGPGTRLTVL.

V gene TRBV10-3 combines with J gene TRBJ2-1; D not resolved. The CDR3 loop spans 12 amino acids. Germline CDR1 reads ENHRY; CDR2 reads SYGVKD. Between the trimmed V and J ends, which lost 2 bases and 5 bases, there was a span of 4 bases. The CDR3 loop reads CAISEVDNEQFF. The CDR3 DNA follows: TGTGCCATCAGTGAGGTAGACAATGAGCAGTTCTTC.

The chain uses TRBV4-1 and TRBJ1-5; the match to TRBD1 covers 7 bases. Germline-derived CDR1 and CDR2 are MGHRA and YSYEKL. This CDR3 is 15 amino acids long. The J segment lost 3 bases and the V segment lost 4 bases, leaving 6 bases of the junction unmatched. CDR3: CASSLTGAVNQPQHF. In DNA, the CDR3 is TGCGCCAGCAGCCTAACAGGGGCGGTCAATCAGCCCCAGCATTTT.

The chain couples TRBV13 to TRBJ2-7; D gene uncertain. Per the germline V gene, CDR1 is PRHDT and CDR2 is FYEKMQ (reference sequence). The CDR3 is made up of 11 amino acids. V was cut by 1 base and J by 5 bases, with 3 bases left in between. DNA for the CDR3: TGTGCCAGCAGCTTAGTCGACGAGCAGTACTTC. Amino acids: CASSLVDEQYF.

The rearrangement joins TRBV6-6 to TRBJ1-1, with D perhaps matching TRBD1 (5 bases). The CDR3 is 14 amino acids. V lost 6 bases, J lost 1 base, and 12 bases lay in between. Germline V gene lookup returns CDR1 MNHNY and CDR2 SVGAGI (reference sequence). The CDR3 nucleotides are TGTGCCAGCAGGCCCGCAGGGCCGAACACTGAAGCTTTCTTT. Protein: CASRPAGPNTEAFF.

The chain links TRBV7-9 to TRBJ1-6; no definite D call. CDR3 size: 16 residues. Trimming removed 5 bases from V and 0 bases from J, with 11 bases in between. CDR1 and CDR2 (germline): SEHNR, FQNEAQ (reference sequence). CDR3 amino acids: CASSPNEGSYNSPLHF. DNA for the CDR3: TGTGCCAGCAGCCCCAATGAGGGCTCCTATAATTCACCCCTCCACTTT.

The V and J genes are TRBV7-9 and TRBJ1-6; no firm D call. This CDR3 has 14 amino acids. V was pared by 4 bases and J by 5 bases, with 9 bases between. Germline CDR1 and CDR2: SEHNR and FQNEAQ (reference sequence). CDR3 sequence reads: CASSSELNNSPLHF. The CDR3 coding sequence is TGTGCCAGCAGCTCGGAATTAAATAATTCACCCCTCCACTTT.

The sample holds one count of this clone. The chain's CDR3 is CASSLSGVNQPQHF. The CDR3 DNA follows: TGTGCCAGCAGCCTCTCGGGGGTCAATCAGCCCCAGCATTTT. This chain uses TRBV14 with TRBJ1-5; D may be TRBD1 (5 bases). Per the germline V gene, CDR1 is SGHDN and CDR2 is FVKESK. Deletions cut 4 bases from V and 3 bases from J, with 10 bases between. This CDR3 is 14 amino acids long.

The chain has TRBV20-1 and TRBJ2-1, with no clear D. The germline gives CDR1 DFQATT, CDR2 SNEGSKA (reference sequence). CDR3 length equals 11 residues. V was trimmed by 6 bases and J by 4 bases, leaving 7 bases between them. CDR3 loop: CSARRYNEQFF. For the CDR3, the DNA is TGCAGTGCCAGACGATACAATGAGCAGTTCTTC.

J is TRBJ2-2 and V is TRBV19, with D possibly being TRBD1 (6 bases). The CDR3 spans 16 residues. CDR1 LNHDA and CDR2 SQIVND come from the germline V gene (reference sequence). The V gene lost 3 bases and the J gene lost 1 base, with 12 bases spanning the gap. CDR3 sequence (DNA): TGTGCCAGTAGTATGCTGGCAGGGGTGAACACCGGGGAGCTGTTTTTT. This translates into CASSMLAGVNTGELFF. Combining the CDR3 with reference TRBV19 and TRBJ2-2 gives the whole variable domain DGGITQSPKYLFRKEGQNVTLSCEQNLNHDAMYWYRQDPGQGLRLIYYSQIVNDFQKGDIAEGYSVSREKKESFPLTVTSAQKNPTAFYLCASSMLAGVNTGELFFGEGSRLTVL.

This chain joins TRBV5-8 and TRBJ2-3; D not certain. The V gene lost 0 bases and the J gene lost 4 bases, with 15 bases spanning the gap. The CDR3 is 16 amino acids. CDR1 is SGHTS and CDR2 is YDEGEE in the germline V gene. The CDR3 loop reads CASSLEGLSLSDTQYF. The DNA for the CDR3 is TGTGCCAGCAGCTTGGAAGGGTTATCATTGTCAGATACGCAGTATTTT. The full variable domain, its missing parts supplied by reference TRBV5-8 and TRBJ2-3, is EAGVTQSPTHLIKTRGQQATLRCSPISGHTSVYWYQQALGLGLQFLLWYDEGEERNRGNFPPRFSGRQFPNYSSELNVNALELEDSALYLCASSLEGLSLSDTQYFGPGTRLTVL.

This clone is a singleton in its sample. The genes are TRBV6-4 and TRBJ2-1; 10 bases map to TRBD2. J was trimmed by 10 bases and V by 5 bases; bases with no gene match: 5. From germline, CDR1 is MRHNA and CDR2 SNTAGT. This CDR3 is 13 amino acids long. The CDR3 loop reads CASSSSGGGEQFF. The DNA of the CDR3 is TGTGCCAGCAGTTCTAGCGGGGGAGGGGAGCAGTTCTTC.

The chain has TRBV7-9 and TRBJ1-1, with 9 bases fitting TRBD1. The CDR3 sequence is 15 residues long. Germline V gene sequence: CDR1 SEHNR, CDR2 FQNEAQ (reference sequence). Trimming cost V 4 bases and J 1 base; bases outside gene matches: 4. The CDR3 DNA reads TGTGCCAGCAGCTGGGGACAGGGCCGGAACACTGAAGCTTTCTTT. It specifies CASSWGQGRNTEAFF.

The chain employs TRBV6-5 and TRBJ1-2; 7 nucleotides agree with TRBD1. With 5 bases clipped from V and 2 bases from J, the junction kept 8 bases outside the gene matches. Germline V lookup: CDR1 MNHEY, CDR2 SVGAGI. The CDR3 covers 15 residues. CDR3 protein: CASSSLLTGNYGYTF. The CDR3 DNA reads TGTGCCAGCAGTAGCCTCCTGACAGGGAACTATGGCTACACCTTC.

This clone has a single count. The V gene is TRBV19, the J gene TRBJ2-5; TRBD1 matches 7 bases. After removal of 4 bases from V and 1 base from J, the junction contained 3 bases not matched to a gene. CDR1 is LNHDA, CDR2 SQIVND, per germline (reference sequence). The CDR3 totals 14 residues. The CDR3 DNA reads TGTGCCAGTAGTAATCAGGGGGTCCAAGAGACCCAGTACTTC. It specifies CASSNQGVQETQYF.

A few counts support this clone. The chain uses TRBV11-1 and TRBJ1-5; no clear D. The CDR3 is 13 amino acids. CDR1 SGHAT and CDR2 FQDESV come from the germline V gene (reference sequence). Trimming left V 1 base short and J 6 bases short, with 7 bases between. In DNA, the CDR3 is TGTGCCAGCAGCTTAGAGTCCTCTCAGCCCCAGCATTTT. Amino acids: CASSLESSQPQHF.

This clone was observed a few times. The chain employs TRBV6-1 and TRBJ2-1, with 7 positions matching TRBD1. From germline, CDR1 is MNHNS and CDR2 SASEGT. The CDR3 is 12 amino acids. The junction had 2 bases not matched to a gene; V was cut back by 4 bases and J by 8 bases. CDR3 in DNA: TGTGCCAGCAGTGGGGGACAGTATGAGCAGTTCTTC. It is translated as CASSGGQYEQFF.

The chain uses TRBV19 and TRBJ2-1, with D perhaps matching TRBD1 or TRBD2 (5 bases each). Trimming cost V 3 bases and J 7 bases, with 10 bases left between them. This CDR3 region has 13 residues. Germline V lookup: CDR1 LNHDA, CDR2 SQIVND (reference sequence). The CDR3 nucleotides are TGTGCCAGTAGTATGGGGGTTGGTAATGAGCAGTTCTTC. This translates into CASSMGVGNEQFF.